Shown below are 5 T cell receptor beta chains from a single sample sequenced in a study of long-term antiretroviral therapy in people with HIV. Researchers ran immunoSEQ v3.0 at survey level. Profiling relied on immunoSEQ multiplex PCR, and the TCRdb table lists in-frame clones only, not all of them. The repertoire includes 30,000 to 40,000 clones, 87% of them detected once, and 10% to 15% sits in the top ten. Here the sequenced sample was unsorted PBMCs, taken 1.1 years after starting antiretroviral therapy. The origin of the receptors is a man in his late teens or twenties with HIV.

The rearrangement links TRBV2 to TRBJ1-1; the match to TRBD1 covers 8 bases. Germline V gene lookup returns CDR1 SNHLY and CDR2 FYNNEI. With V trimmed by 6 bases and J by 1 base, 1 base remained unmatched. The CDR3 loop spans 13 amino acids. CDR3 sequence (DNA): TGTGCCAGCAGGGGACAGGCGAACACTGAAGCTTTCTTT. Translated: CASRGQANTEAFF.

The CDR3: CASSLGEGSEAFF. The CDR3 region has the DNA TGTGCCAGCAGCTTAGGAGAGGGATCTGAAGCTTTCTTT. The rearrangement links TRBV7-6 to TRBJ1-1; D is ambiguous. The CDR3 has 13 amino acids. Germline V gene data show CDR1 as SGHVS and CDR2 as FNYEAQ. Deletions cut 1 base from V and 6 bases from J, with 9 bases between.

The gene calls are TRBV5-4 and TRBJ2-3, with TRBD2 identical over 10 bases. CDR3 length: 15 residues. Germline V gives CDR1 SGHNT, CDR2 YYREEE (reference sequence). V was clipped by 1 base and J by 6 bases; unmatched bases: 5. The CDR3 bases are TGTGCCAGCAGCTTGATATTAGCGGGAGGCGATACGCAGTATTTT. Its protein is CASSLILAGGDTQYF.

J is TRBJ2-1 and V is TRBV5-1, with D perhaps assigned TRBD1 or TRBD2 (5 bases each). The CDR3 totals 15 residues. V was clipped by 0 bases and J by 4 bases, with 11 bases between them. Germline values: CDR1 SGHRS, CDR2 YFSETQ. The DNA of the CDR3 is TGCGCCAGCAGCTTGGCCGGGGACGGATACAATGAGCAGTTCTTC. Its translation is CASSLAGDGYNEQFF.

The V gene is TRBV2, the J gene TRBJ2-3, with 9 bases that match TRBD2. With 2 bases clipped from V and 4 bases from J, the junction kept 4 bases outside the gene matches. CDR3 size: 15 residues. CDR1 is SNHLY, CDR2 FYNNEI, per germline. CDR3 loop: CASSERAGGPDTQYF. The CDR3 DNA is TGTGCCAGCAGTGAAAGAGCGGGGGGCCCAGATACGCAGTATTTT.